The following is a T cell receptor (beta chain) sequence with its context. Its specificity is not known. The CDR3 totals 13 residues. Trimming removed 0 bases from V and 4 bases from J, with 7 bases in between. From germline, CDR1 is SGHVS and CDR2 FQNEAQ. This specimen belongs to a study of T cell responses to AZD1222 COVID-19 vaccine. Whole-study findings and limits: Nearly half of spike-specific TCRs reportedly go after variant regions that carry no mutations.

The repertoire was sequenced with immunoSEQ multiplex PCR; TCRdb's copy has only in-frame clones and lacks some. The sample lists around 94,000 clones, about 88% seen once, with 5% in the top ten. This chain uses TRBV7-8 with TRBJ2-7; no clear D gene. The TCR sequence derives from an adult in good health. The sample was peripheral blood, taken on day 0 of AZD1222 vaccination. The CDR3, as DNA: TGTGCCAGCAGCTTAGCGGGTGGGTACGAGCAGTACTTC. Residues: CASSLAGGYEQYF.